This TCR beta chain was sequenced during a study of blood T cell repertoires in COVID-19. Looking at the study overall: COVID-19 samples collected from the United States, Italy and Spain covered acute and convalescent phases. Nucleic acid was either cDNA or gDNA, and it came from T cells, B-cell-depleted T cells, or PBMCs.

Original processing methods: Estimation of nucleated cell counts was performed using reference gene primer amplification. Here immunoSEQ multiplex PCR was the method, and the copy in TCRdb shows in-frame clones only, minus some. That table gives V, J and clone size, and the DNA gave D and trimming. The sample lists about 300,000 clones; 88% were seen once. Worth noting for this clone: Other nucleotide sequences in the sample specify the same CDR3.

The sequence was obtained from a woman in her 30s who had recovered from COVID-19. Sequences were obtained from peripheral blood.

CDR3 bases: TGTGCCAGCAGTTACTCAAGGACAGGGGGCTATGGCTACACCTTC. Translating it yields CASSYSRTGGYGYTF. V gene TRBV6-5 combines with J gene TRBJ1-2, with TRBD1 matching over 10 bases. The CDR3 spans 15 residues. Trimming at V came to 0 bases and at J to 4 bases, leaving 2 bases not matched to a gene. CDR1 is MNHEY, CDR2 SVGAGI, per germline.